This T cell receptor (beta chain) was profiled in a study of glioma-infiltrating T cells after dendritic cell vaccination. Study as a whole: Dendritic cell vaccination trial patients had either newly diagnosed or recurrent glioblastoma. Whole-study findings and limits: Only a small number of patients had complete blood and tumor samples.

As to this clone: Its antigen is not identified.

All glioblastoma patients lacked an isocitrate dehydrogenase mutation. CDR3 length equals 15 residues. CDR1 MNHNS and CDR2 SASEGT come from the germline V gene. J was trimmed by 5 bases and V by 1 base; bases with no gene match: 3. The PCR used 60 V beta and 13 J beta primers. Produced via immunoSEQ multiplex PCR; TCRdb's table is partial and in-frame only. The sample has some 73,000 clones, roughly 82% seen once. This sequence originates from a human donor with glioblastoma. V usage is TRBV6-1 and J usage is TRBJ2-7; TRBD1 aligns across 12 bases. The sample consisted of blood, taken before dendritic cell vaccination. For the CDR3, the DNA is TGTGCCAGCAGTGAAGGGGGACAGGGGGCCAACGAGCAGTACTTC. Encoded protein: CASSEGGQGANEQYF.